The 31 T cell receptor beta chains in this list originate from one sample, sequenced in a study of tumor-infiltrating lymphocytes in primary liver carcinoma. TCR beta cDNA was made from 400 to 500 ng total RNA with a constant-region primer. Library construction for TCR beta comprised three nested multiplex PCR rounds performed with slightly modified ARM-PCR. Each of the first two PCR rounds ran approximately 11 cycles with TRBV1-TRBV30 forward and C-beta reverse primers. Via MiXCR, TCRdb re-called the multiplex PCR reads, giving one row per CDR3 protein. The sample includes about 92,000 distinct CDR3 sequences, approximately 68% of them seen just once. Taking about 18-32 mg of unsorted bulk tissue, the authors co-extracted RNA and DNA. The specimen sequenced was tumor-adjacent normal liver tissue. The origin of the receptors is a man in his forties with primary liver carcinoma and hepatitis B virus infection.

At least ten counts were recorded for this clonotype. The chain recombines TRBV12-3 or TRBV12-4 with TRBJ2-5; D ambiguous. This CDR3 is 15 amino acids long. Trimming stripped 6 bases from V and 2 bases from J, with 16 bases between. CDR3 sequence (DNA): TGTGCCAGCAGGTTCCGGGCTCACCCTCAAGAGACCCAGTACTTC. Translating it yields CASRFRAHPQETQYF.

J is TRBJ1-1 and V is TRBV7-8; D uncertain. The CDR3 sequence is 13 residues long. Germline values: CDR1 SGHVS, CDR2 FQNEAQ. V was trimmed by 6 bases and J by 5 bases, leaving 13 bases between them. For the CDR3, the DNA is TGTGCCAGCAGGCCGGTGGATGGAACTGAAGCTTTCTTT. Translating it yields CASRPVDGTEAFF.

As concerns this clonotype: A much bigger clone sits one base away, suggesting this may be a read error. The chain employs TRBV6-6 and TRBJ2-7, with D unresolved. CDR1 MNHNY and CDR2 SVGAGI come from the germline V gene (reference sequence). This CDR3 is 15 amino acids long. The CDR3 nucleotides are TGTGCCAACAGTTACTCCGCCCGACGAGAGCGCGAGCAGTACTTC. Translation: CANSYSARREREQYF.

V and J are TRBV11-2 and TRBJ1-1; D call uncertain. The CDR3 sequence is 13 residues long. CDR1 SGHAT and CDR2 FQNNGV come from the germline V gene. Between the trimmed V and J ends, which lost 1 base and 8 bases, there was a span of 11 bases. The CDR3 loop reads CASSLGLSTEAFF. Written as DNA, the CDR3 is TGTGCCAGCAGCTTAGGCCTGAGCACCGAAGCTTTCTTT.

This clonotype came up many times. This sequence joins TRBV6-1 and TRBJ2-7, with D unclear. Germline loops: CDR1 MNHNS, CDR2 SASEGT. Trimming took off 2 bases at V and 6 bases at J, with 8 bases between the two ends. This CDR3 spans 12 amino acids. The chain's CDR3 is CASSEMAVEQYF. The CDR3, as DNA: TGTGCCAGCAGTGAAATGGCGGTCGAGCAGTACTTC.

For this clonotype: It may be a read error: a sequence one base away is much more abundant. J is TRBJ2-1 and V is TRBV13; TRBD1 agrees at 7 bases. This CDR3 comprises 13 residues. CDR1 and CDR2 from the germline V gene are PRHDT and FYEKMQ (reference sequence). The CDR3 nucleotides are TGTGTCAGCAGCTTAAGCAGGGGGAATGAGCAGTTCTTC. It specifies CVSSLSRGNEQFF. Full variable domain (rest looked up from reference TRBV13 and TRBJ2-1): AAGVIQSPRHLIKEKRETATLKCYPIPRHDTVYWYQQGPGQDPQFLISFYEKMQSDKGSIPDRFSAQQFSDYHSELNMSSLELGDSALYFCVSSLSRGNEQFFGPGTRLTVL.

The chain employs TRBV11-1 and TRBJ2-7, with a tentative D call TRBD1 (5 bases). Germline loops: CDR1 SGHAT, CDR2 FQDESV (reference sequence). This CDR3 has 14 amino acids. Here the CDR3 reads CTSSPSQGSYEQYV. CDR3 sequence (DNA): TGTACCAGTAGCCCCTCCCAGGGTTCCTACGAGCAGTACGTC.

The count of this clonotype is one. Its ends do not fully match the called genes, so a read error is possible. The chain employs TRBV4-2 and TRBJ2-1, with TRBD2 matching 8 bases. Germline V gene data show CDR1 as LGHNA and CDR2 as YNFKEQ. The CDR3 length is 17 residues. The DNA of the CDR3 is TGTGCCAGCAGCCAAGACAACGGGAGGGCAGACTACTATGAGCAGTTCTTC. Its protein product is CASSQDNGRADYYEQFF.

This clonotype was seen at least ten times. This chain joins TRBV29-1 and TRBJ1-1; no clear D gene. With 7 bases removed from V and 0 bases from J, the gap between germline ends came to 12 bases. Germline V gives CDR1 SQVTM, CDR2 ANQGSEA. The CDR3 consists of 13 residues. The CDR3 loop is CSAAAGMNTEAFF. DNA for the CDR3: TGCAGCGCTGCGGCGGGCATGAACACTGAAGCTTTCTTT.

V and J are TRBV10-3 and TRBJ2-1; 8 bases are shared with TRBD2. Germline V lookup: CDR1 ENHRY, CDR2 SYGVKD. This CDR3 is 15 amino acids long. CDR3 in amino acids: CTVSESGGTRNEQFF. CDR3 in DNA: TGTACCGTCAGTGAGTCTGGCGGGACTAGGAATGAGCAGTTCTTC.

A few counts support this clonotype. The chain employs TRBV11-2 and TRBJ2-1, with D perhaps matching TRBD2 (5 bases). This CDR3 is built from 18 residues. CDR1 and CDR2 (germline): SGHAT, FQNNGV. With 5 bases removed from V and 8 bases from J, the gap between germline ends came to 28 bases. DNA of the CDR3: TGTGCCAGCAGCCGTACTGAAGGGAGATTAGCGAGGCCCGATGAGCAGTTCTTC. It is translated as CASSRTEGRLARPDEQFF.

About this clonotype itself: The junction and the germline gene differ at one end; a read error may be behind it. The chain combines TRBV29-1 with TRBJ2-3; a weak D match, TRBD2 (6 bases). This CDR3 has 17 residues. Germline V gene lookup returns CDR1 SQVTM and CDR2 ANQGSEA. Here the CDR3 DNA reads TGCAGCGTGGAGGGGATTAGCGTCTCAGGTGGCACAGATGCGCAGTATTTT. It yields the protein CSVEGISVSGGTDAQYF.

To note about this clonotype: This clone may be a read error of a much larger clone one base away. V is TRBV12-3 or TRBV12-4 and J is TRBJ2-1; TRBD2 is a possible D gene (5 bases). The J call may be in error: the DNA end matches TRBJ2-7 better. The length of the CDR3 is 12 residues. The CDR3 bases are TGTGCCAGCAGCTTGGACCGGGGTGAGCAGTACTTC. Translated: CASSLDRGEQYF.

The chain links TRBV25-1 to TRBJ1-4, with TRBD1 matching over 7 bases. The CDR3 has 13 residues. Per germline, CDR1 MGHDK and CDR2 SYGVNS. V gave up 6 bases and J gave up 5 bases; unmatched junction bases: 3. CDR3 protein: CASRGQMNEKLFF. The CDR3, as DNA: TGTGCCAGCAGGGGACAGATGAATGAAAAACTGTTTTTT. The full variable domain, its missing parts supplied by reference TRBV25-1 and TRBJ1-4, is EADIYQTPRYLVIGTGKKITLECSQTMGHDKMYWYQQDPGMELHLIHYSYGVNSTEKGDLSSESTVSRIRTEHFPLTLESARPSHTSQYLCASRGQMNEKLFFGSGTQLSVL.

This clonotype has just one count. Since a much larger clone is just one base distant, this may be a read error. V is TRBV10-3 and J is TRBJ2-7; either TRBD1 or TRBD2 may fit D (5 bases each). CDR3 length: 15 residues. Germline CDR1 ENHRY, CDR2 SYGVKD. Trimming stripped 2 bases from V and 5 bases from J, with 16 bases between. The CDR3 reads CAISEARGEFNEQYF. The CDR3 DNA reads TGTGCCATCAGTGAGGCGAGAGGGGAGTTTAACGAGCAGTACTTC.

This chain joins TRBV28 and TRBJ2-7, with D perhaps given as TRBD1 or TRBD2 (5 bases each). The V gene's germline CDR1 is MDHEN and CDR2 SYDVKM. The CDR3 totals 15 residues. The germline V and J ends were trimmed by 5 bases and 2 bases, with 16 bases remaining between them. The CDR3 loop reads CASSPNTRGAYEQYF. For the CDR3, the DNA is TGTGCCAGCAGTCCCAATACAAGGGGAGCCTACGAGCAGTACTTC.

The chain has TRBV7-9 and TRBJ2-5; D is ambiguous. The CDR3 length is 11 residues. Trimming pared 10 bases from V and 4 bases from J, leaving 10 bases between. Per germline, CDR1 SEHNR and CDR2 FQNEAQ (reference sequence). CDR3 coding DNA: TGTGCCAATAGCTCCCTAGAGACCCAGTACTTC. Its translation is CANSSLETQYF. The variable domain in full, completed from reference TRBV7-9 and TRBJ2-5, reads DTGVSQNPRHKITKRGQNVTFRCDPISEHNRLYWYRQTLGQGPEFLTYFQNEAQLEKSRLLSDRFSAERPKGSFSTLEIQRTEQGDSAMYLCANSSLETQYFGPGTRLLVL.

In its sample, this clonotype is medium-sized. This chain links TRBV12-3 or TRBV12-4 with TRBJ2-1; D is unresolved. This CDR3 comprises 12 residues. Trimming took off 2 bases at V and 9 bases at J, with 8 bases between the two ends. CDR3: CASSLLGVEQFF. The CDR3 bases are TGTGCCAGCAGTTTATTAGGAGTTGAGCAGTTCTTC.

This clonotype was counted at least ten times. The V call is TRBV4-2, the J call TRBJ2-1; 15 bases are a match to TRBD2. This CDR3 has 17 residues. V trimming: 1 base; J trimming: 10 bases; junction bases outside the gene matches: 8. Germline assignment: CDR1 LGHNA and CDR2 YNFKEQ. Written as DNA, the CDR3 is TGTGCCAGCAGCCAAGGTCCACCGGGACTAGCGGGAGGCGAGCAGTTCTTC. Translated: CASSQGPPGLAGGEQFF.

As concerns this clonotype: An end of the junction differs from the germline gene, which may be a read error. V gene TRBV6-1 combines with J gene TRBJ2-3, with D possibly TRBD2 on 6 matching bases. Germline V gene sequence: CDR1 MNHNS, CDR2 SASEGT. This CDR3 has 16 residues. This chain's CDR3 is CVSTGRGSASTDTQYF. Here the CDR3 DNA reads TGTGTCAGCACTGGGCGGGGCAGCGCTAGCACAGATACGCAGTATTTT.

Worth noting for this clonotype: A read error is possible here, since a much larger clone lies one base away. The chain has TRBV11-2 and TRBJ2-2, with 7 bases aligning to TRBD1. Trimming removed 6 bases from V and 5 bases from J; junction bases left unmatched: 6. CDR1 is SGHAT, CDR2 FQNNGV, per germline. The CDR3 is 14 amino acids. CDR3 region: CASSSTGRTGELFF. The CDR3 DNA follows: TGTGCCAGCAGTTCGACAGGGCGGACCGGGGAGCTGTTTTTT.

This clonotype has a count of ten or more. V is TRBV6-5 and J is TRBJ2-7; 9 bases align to TRBD2. CDR1 MNHEY and CDR2 SVGAGI come from the germline V gene. After removal of 7 bases from V and 6 bases from J, the junction contained 10 bases not matched to a gene. The length of the CDR3 is 14 residues. CDR3 DNA sequence: TGTGCCAGCATGCTGGCGGGAGGGTCAAGCGAGCAGTACTTC. Its translation: CASMLAGGSSEQYF.

The chain uses TRBV5-4 and TRBJ2-1; no firm D call. The CDR3 spans 15 residues. From germline, CDR1 is SGHNT and CDR2 YYREEE (reference sequence). V was clipped by 4 bases and J by 0 bases, with 11 bases between them. Here the CDR3 DNA reads TGTGCCAGCAGCGTCGGTTATAACTCCTACAATGAGCAGTTCTTC. Residues: CASSVGYNSYNEQFF. Combining the CDR3 with reference TRBV5-4 and TRBJ2-1 gives the whole variable domain ETGVTQSPTHLIKTRGQQVTLRCSSQSGHNTVSWYQQALGQGPQFIFQYYREEENGRGNFPPRFSGLQFPNYSSELNVNALELDDSALYLCASSVGYNSYNEQFFGPGTRLTVL.

V usage is TRBV28 and J usage is TRBJ1-4; D is unresolved. V lost 6 bases and J 4 bases, leaving 15 bases between the germline ends. CDR1 and CDR2 (germline): MDHEN, SYDVKM. The CDR3 is made up of 15 amino acids. The CDR3, as DNA: TGTGCCAGCAGACGTAGATTAGCGGTTAATGAAAAACTGTTTTTT. This sequence encodes CASRRRLAVNEKLFF.

With regard to this clonotype: A read error may produce the germline difference seen at one junction end. The genes are TRBV5-8 and TRBJ2-5, with 10 bases fitting TRBD2. Looked up from germline, CDR1 is SGHTS and CDR2 is YDEGEE. The CDR3 spans 18 residues. CDR3 sequence: CASSFGFRISGGRETQNF. The CDR3 DNA is TGTGCCAGCAGCTTCGGTTTCCGGATTAGCGGGGGGCGGGAGACCCAGAACTTC.

About this clonotype: One junction end does not reproduce the germline sequence, and a read error may be involved. V gene TRBV11-2 combines with J gene TRBJ1-4, with a tentative D call TRBD1 (5 bases). This CDR3 has 14 residues. Germline assignment: CDR1 SGHAT and CDR2 FQNNGV. The DNA for the CDR3 is TGTGCCAGCGCGCGCGGGGCCCTAAATGGAAAGCTGTCTTTT. It specifies CASARGALNGKLSF.

The sample holds many counts of this clonotype. This chain uses TRBV7-8 with TRBJ2-1; D perhaps matches TRBD2 (6 bases). CDR1 SGHVS and CDR2 FQNEAQ come from the germline V gene. This CDR3 has 16 amino acids. Trimming cost V 5 bases and J 0 bases, with 14 bases left between them. The CDR3 nucleotides are TGTGCCAGCAGCCCGTTTAGCGGTTACTCCTACAATGAGCAGTTCTTC. Translation gives CASSPFSGYSYNEQFF. The whole variable domain, remainder taken from reference TRBV7-8 and TRBJ2-1, is GAGVSQSPRYKVAKRGQDVALRCDPISGHVSLFWYQQALGQGPEFLTYFQNEAQLDKSGLPSDRFFAERPEGSVSTLKIQRTQQEDSAVYLCASSPFSGYSYNEQFFGPGTRLTVL.

The chain recombines TRBV2 with TRBJ2-5; no clear D. Trimming took off 4 bases at V and 5 bases at J, with 5 bases between the two ends. CDR1 and CDR2 (germline): SNHLY, FYNNEI. The CDR3 loop spans 11 amino acids. The CDR3 DNA reads TGTGCCAGCAGTGTTGGGGAGACCCAGTACTTC. This sequence encodes CASSVGETQYF.

In regard to this clonotype: A read error may explain this, as a much larger clone is one base away. The rearrangement uses TRBV5-8 and TRBJ2-7; D gene uncertain. This CDR3 contains 11 residues. Per the germline V gene, CDR1 is SGHTS and CDR2 is YDEGEE. DNA of the CDR3: TGTGCCAACAGCTTGTTAGGCGAGCAGTACTTC. Translating gives CANSLLGEQYF.

A word on this clonotype: This could be a read error, since a much larger clone is one nucleotide away. This chain connects TRBV13 to TRBJ2-5, with a possible D match to TRBD2 (5 bases). CDR1 PRHDT and CDR2 FYEKMQ come from the germline V gene (reference sequence). The CDR3 is 15 amino acids. The CDR3 is CTSSPRVGGSETQYF. CDR3 coding DNA: TGTACCAGCAGCCCGCGGGTTGGCGGCTCAGAGACCCAGTACTTC.

In regard to this clonotype: A much larger clone lies one base from this, so it may be a read error. This chain joins TRBV5-1 and TRBJ2-1; no reliable D call. The CDR3 covers 15 residues. The germline V gene has CDR1 SGHRS and CDR2 YFSETQ. The CDR3 region is CGSSVTRPTYNEQFF. CDR3 nucleotide sequence: TGCGGCAGCAGCGTGACCCGTCCCACCTACAATGAGCAGTTCTTC.